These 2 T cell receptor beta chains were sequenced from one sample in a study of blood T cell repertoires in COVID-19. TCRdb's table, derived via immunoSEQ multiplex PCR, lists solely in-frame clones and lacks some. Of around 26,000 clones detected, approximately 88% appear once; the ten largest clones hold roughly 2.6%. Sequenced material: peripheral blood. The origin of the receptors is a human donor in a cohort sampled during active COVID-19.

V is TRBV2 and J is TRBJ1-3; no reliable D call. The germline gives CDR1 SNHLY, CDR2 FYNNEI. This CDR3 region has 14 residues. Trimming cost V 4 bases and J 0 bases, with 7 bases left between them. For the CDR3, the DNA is TGTGCCAGCAGTGGTTTCCGCTCTGGAAACACCATATATTTT. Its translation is CASSGFRSGNTIYF.

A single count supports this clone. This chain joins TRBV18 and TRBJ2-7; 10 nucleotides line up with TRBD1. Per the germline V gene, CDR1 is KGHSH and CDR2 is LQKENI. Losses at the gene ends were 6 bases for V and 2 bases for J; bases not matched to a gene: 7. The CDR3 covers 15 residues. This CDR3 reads CASSLGQGGTYEQYF. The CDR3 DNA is TGTGCCAGCTCCCTCGGACAGGGGGGGACCTACGAGCAGTACTTC.